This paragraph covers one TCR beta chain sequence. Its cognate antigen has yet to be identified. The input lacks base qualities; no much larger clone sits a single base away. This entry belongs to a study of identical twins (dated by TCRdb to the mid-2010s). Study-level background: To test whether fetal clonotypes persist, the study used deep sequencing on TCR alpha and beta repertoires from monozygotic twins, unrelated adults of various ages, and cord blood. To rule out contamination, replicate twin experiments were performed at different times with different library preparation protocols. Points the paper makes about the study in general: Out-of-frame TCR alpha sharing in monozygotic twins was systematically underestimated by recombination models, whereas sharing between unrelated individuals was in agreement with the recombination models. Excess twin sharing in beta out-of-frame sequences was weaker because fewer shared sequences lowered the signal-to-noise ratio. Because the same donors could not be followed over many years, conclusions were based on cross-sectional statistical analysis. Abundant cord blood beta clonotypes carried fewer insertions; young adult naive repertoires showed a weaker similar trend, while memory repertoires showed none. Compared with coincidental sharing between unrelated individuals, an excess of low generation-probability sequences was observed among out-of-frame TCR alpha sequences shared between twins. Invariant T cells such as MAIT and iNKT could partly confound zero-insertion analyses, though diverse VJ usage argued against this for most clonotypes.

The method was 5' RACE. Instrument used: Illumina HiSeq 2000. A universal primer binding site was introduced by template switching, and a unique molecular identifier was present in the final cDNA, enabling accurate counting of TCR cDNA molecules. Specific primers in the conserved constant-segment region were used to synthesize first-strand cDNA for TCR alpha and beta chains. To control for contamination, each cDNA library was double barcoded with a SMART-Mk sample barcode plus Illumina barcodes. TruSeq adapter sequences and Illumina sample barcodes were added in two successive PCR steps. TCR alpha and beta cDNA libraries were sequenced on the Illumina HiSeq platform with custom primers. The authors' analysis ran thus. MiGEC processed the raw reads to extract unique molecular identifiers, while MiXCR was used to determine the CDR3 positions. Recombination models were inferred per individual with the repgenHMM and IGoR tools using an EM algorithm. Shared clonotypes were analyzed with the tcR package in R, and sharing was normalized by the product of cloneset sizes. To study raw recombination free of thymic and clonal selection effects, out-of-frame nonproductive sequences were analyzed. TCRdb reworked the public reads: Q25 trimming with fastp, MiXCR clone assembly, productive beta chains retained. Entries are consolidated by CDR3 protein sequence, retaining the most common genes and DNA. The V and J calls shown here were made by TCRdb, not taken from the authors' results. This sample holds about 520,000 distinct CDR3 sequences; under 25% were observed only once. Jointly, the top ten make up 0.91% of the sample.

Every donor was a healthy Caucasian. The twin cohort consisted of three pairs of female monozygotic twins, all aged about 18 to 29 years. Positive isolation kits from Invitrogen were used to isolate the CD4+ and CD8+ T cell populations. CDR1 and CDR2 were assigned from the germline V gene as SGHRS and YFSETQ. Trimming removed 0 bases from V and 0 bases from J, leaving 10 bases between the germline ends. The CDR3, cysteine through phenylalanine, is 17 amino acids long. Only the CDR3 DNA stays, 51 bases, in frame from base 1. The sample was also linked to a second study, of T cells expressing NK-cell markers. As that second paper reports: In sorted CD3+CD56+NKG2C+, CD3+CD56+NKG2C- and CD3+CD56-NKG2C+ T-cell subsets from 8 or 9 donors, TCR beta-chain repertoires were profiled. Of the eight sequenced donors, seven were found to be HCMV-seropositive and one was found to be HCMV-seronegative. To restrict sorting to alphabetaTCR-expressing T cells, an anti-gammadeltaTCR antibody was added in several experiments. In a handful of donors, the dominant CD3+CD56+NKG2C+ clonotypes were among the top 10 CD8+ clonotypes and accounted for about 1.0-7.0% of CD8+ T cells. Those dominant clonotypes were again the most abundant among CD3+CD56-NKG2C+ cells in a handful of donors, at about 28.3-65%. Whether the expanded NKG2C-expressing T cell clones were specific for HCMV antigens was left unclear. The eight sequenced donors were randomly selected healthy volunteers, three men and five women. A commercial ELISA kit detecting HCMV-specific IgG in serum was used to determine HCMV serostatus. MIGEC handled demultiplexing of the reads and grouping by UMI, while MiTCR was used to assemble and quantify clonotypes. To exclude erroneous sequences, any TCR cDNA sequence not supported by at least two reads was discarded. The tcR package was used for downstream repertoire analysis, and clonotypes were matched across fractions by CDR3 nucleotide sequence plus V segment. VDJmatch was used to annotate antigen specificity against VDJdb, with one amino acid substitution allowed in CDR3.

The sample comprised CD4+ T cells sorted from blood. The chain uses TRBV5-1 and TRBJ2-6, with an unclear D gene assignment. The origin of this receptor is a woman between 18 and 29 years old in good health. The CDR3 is CASSLATRFSGANVLTF. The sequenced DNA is TGCGCCAGCAGCTTGGCCACCAGATTCTCTGGGGCCAACGTCCTGACTTTC.